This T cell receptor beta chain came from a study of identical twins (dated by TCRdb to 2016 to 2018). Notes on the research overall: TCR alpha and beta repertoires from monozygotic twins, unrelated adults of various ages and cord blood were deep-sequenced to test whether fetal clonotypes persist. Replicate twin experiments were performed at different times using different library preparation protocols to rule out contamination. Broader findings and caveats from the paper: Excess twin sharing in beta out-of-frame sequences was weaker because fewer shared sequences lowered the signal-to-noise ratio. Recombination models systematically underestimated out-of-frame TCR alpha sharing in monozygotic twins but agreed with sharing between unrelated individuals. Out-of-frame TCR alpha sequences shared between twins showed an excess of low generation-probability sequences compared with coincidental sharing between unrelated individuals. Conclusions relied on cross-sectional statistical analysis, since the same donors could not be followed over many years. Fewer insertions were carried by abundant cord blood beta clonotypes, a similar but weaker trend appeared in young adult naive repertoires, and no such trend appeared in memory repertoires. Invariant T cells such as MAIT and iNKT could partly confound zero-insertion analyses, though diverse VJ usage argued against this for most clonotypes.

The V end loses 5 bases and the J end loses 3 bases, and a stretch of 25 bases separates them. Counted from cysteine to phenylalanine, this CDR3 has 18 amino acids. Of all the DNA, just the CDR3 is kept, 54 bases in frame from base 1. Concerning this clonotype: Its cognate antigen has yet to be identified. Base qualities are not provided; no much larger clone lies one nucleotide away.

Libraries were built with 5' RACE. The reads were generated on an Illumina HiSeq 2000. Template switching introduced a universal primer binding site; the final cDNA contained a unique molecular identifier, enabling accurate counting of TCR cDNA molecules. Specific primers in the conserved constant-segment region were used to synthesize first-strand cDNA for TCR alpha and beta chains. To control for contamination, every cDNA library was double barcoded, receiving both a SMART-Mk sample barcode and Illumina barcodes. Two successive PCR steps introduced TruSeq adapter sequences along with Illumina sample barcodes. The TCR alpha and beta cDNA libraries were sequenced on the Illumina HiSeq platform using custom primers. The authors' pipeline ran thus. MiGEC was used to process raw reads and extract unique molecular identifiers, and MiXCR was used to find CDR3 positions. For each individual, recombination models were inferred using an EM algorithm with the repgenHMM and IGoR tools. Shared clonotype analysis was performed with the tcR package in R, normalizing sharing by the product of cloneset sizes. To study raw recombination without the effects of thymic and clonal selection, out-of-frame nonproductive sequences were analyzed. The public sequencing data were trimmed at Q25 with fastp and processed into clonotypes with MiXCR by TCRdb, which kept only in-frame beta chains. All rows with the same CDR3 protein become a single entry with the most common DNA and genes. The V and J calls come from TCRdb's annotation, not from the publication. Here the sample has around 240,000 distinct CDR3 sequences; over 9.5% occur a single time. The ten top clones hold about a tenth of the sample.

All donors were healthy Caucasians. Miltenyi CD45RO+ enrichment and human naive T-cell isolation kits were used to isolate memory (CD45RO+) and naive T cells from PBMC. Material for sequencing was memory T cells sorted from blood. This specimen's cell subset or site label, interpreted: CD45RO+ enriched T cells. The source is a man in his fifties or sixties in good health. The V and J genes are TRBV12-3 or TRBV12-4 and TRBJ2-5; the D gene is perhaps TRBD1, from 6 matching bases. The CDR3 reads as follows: CASSPYMETGQWEETQYF. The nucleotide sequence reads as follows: TGTGCCAGCAGTCCCTACATGGAAACGGGACAATGGGAAGAGACCCAGTACTTC.